This TCR beta chain stems from a study of molecular identifiers for immune sequencing clone quantification (dated by TCRdb to 2016 to 2019). A note on the overall study: For a replicate experiment, RNA from roughly 20,000 or 100,000 naive CD8 T cells was divided into five aliquots, and four of the five aliquots were sequenced. The study was a methods study using CD8 T cells to benchmark molecular-identifier clustering-based TCR repertoire sequencing (MIDCIRS) and TCR RNA copy counting.

Preparation of the library involved PCR. The data were produced on a NextSeq 500. Preparation of bulk TCR libraries followed a previously described approach, with the TCR primers listed in Table S5. Purification of total RNA was performed with the Qiagen AllPrep DNA/RNA kit. Before any analysis, reads coming from multiple sequencing runs of the same library were combined into one pool. Under the source paper's analysis protocol: Reads were retained only if the reads had an exact TCR constant sequence, and the retained reads were trimmed to 150 nt and grouped according to their 12-nt molecular barcodes. Reads in each barcode group were sub-clustered using a 15% Levenshtein threshold, and a quality-weighted consensus sequence was built for each RNA molecule. Non-functional sequences were removed, as were lower-count sequences one edit away from another. Based on fitting two negative binomial distributions, any barcode sub-cluster with under 20% of the maximum read count was discarded. Using fastp at Q25 and MiXCR, TCRdb reprocessed the public reads and kept productive beta chains. Rows with one shared CDR3 protein collapse into an entry with the most common genes and DNA. In this record, the V and J calls reflect TCRdb's handling and not the investigators' own analysis. Counted in this sample were approximately 590,000 distinct CDR3 sequences; about 25% of them appeared once. The ten biggest clones cover roughly 0.83% of the sample.

Naive CD8 T cell libraries were made from about 20,000 to 1,000,000 sorted cells using 10%, 30% or 50% of purified RNA. Naive CD8 T cells, defined as CD8+CD4-CCR7+CD45RA+, were FACS-sorted into RLT Plus buffer on a BD FACSAria II. Nine to eleven TCR copies' worth of Jurkat RNA were spiked into roughly 17,000-1,100,000 naive CD8 T cell samples to test detection sensitivity. Enrichment of CD8 T cells was done with RosetteSep CD8+ T Cell Enrichment Cocktail plus Ficoll-Paque, and ACK red cell lysis came afterward. Measured from the cysteine to the phenylalanine, the CDR3 is 15 residues long. The sequence is cut down to CDR3 DNA, 45 bases in frame from base 1. CDR1 SGDLS and CDR2 YYNGEE are derived from the germline V gene. V and J are trimmed by 2 bases and 5 bases, and the gene matches miss 6 bases of the junction. In regard to this clonotype: The antigen it binds to is not known. A clone one base away is much larger, so this may be a read error.

General findings and caveats noted by the study authors: Even against a background of some 1 million naive CD8 T cells, spiked-in Jurkat TCR RNA amounting to a single cell's worth was reported to be detectable. The sizes of highly expanded clones could end up underestimated when identical TCR molecules share a barcode. In CMV-specific effector cells, clones with more than 20 RNA copies accounted for over 98% of molecules, whereas in naive cells such clones accounted for under 1%. When barcode sub-clustering was omitted, TCR diversity was inflated by chimeric consensus sequences, with chimeras reaching as high as 47%. Modeling gave 3 to 3.5 recovered TCR RNA copies per cell versus about 10 by digital PCR, implying around 30% capture efficiency. Naive libraries contained spiked-in Jurkat TCR RNA (10 copies' worth), which is not part of the donor repertoire.

The sample taken for sequencing was naive CD8+ T cells from blood, with Jurkat cell RNA spiked in. What the cell subset or site label conveys for this sample: FACS-sorted CD8+CD4-CCR7+CD45RA+ naive T cells. The clonotype was recovered from a human donor in good health. Some libraries in this study had Jurkat cell RNA spiked in. The receptor chain draws on TRBV9 and TRBJ2-7; TRBD2 lines up with 11 middle nucleotides. The nucleotides read TGTGCCAGCAGCGTCAGTAGCGGGGGGGCCGACGAGCAGTACTTC. Translated, it gives CASSVSSGGADEQYF.